This T cell receptor beta chain appears in the sequencing data of a study of vaccination effects on CD4 cells after COVID-19. Study context: The cohort was immunized with two doses of either the BNT162b2 or mRNA-1273 vaccine.

Before sequencing took place, the ViraFEST assay used viral peptide pools to expand antigen-specific CD4+ T cells. Culture proceeded for about ten days, and CD4+ T cells were then isolated. Absence of prior SARS-CoV-2 infection characterized the vaccine recipients, who showed negative nucleocapsid antibodies. Details on this clone: Its antigen remains unidentified.

This table comes from immunoSEQ multiplex PCR, and its TCRdb copy is limited to in-frame clones, with some not included. The sample carries 26,000 or so clones, around 70% recorded once. Germline CDR1 is WNHNN and CDR2 is SYGVQD (reference sequence). The ends were cut back, 0 bases at V and 3 bases at J, with 11 bases in the middle. This CDR3 spans 15 amino acids. Source: CD4+ T cells from PBMCs cultured with SARS-CoV-2 spike peptides, taken before COVID-19 vaccination. This rearrangement joins TRBV10-1 to TRBJ1-1; weak D call: TRBD1 (5 bases). This TCR was recovered from a human donor who received a COVID-19 vaccine. The CDR3 bases are TGCGCCAGCAGTGAGTCGGTAATCAGGGACACTGAAGCTTTCTTT. Its translation: CASSESVIRDTEAFF.